This TCR beta chain comes out of a study of beta chain features in type 1 diabetes. Study-level points and caveats: In every one of the four CD4+ subsets, TCRB CDR3s were moderately but significantly shorter in Type 1 diabetes patients.

Worth noting for this clone: Its cognate antigen is unknown.

The authors reverse transcribed all of the isolated RNA, so sequencing captured expressed TCRB transcripts. The assay was immunoSEQ multiplex PCR, and TCRdb's table has in-frame clones only and misses some. The table includes about 650,000 clones, 9.5% to 15% detected once. Trimming cost V 6 bases and J 7 bases; bases outside gene matches: 6. The germline gives CDR1 SQVTM, CDR2 ANQGSEA. The CDR3 sequence is 13 residues long. The source of this sequence is a man aged 25-40 years with type 1 diabetes. The sample was naive CD4+ T cells from blood. This chain connects TRBV29-1 to TRBJ1-4; 9 bases align to TRBD1. CDR3 protein: CSVRTGVVEKLFF. CDR3 bases: TGCAGCGTCCGGACAGGGGTAGTTGAAAAACTGTTTTTT.